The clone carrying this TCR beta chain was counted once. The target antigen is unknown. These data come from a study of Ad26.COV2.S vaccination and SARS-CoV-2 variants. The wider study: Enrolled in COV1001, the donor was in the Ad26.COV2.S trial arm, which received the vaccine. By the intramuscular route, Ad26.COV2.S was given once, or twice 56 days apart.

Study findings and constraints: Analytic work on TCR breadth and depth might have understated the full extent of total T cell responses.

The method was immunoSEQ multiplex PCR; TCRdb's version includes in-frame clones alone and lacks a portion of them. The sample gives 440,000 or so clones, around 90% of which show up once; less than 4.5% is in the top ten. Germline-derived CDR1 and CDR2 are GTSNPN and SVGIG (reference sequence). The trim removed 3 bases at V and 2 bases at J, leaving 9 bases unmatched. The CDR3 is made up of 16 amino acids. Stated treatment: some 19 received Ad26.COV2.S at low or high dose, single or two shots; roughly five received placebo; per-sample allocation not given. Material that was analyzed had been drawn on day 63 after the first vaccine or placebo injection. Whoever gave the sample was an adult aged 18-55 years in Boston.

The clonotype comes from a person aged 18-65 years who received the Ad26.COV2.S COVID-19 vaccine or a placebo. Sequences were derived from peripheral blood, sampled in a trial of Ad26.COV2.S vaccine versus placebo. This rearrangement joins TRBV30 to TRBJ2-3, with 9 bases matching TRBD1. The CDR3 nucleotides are TGTGCCTGGAGCCAACGGACAGGGGACCTCACAGATACGCAGTATTTT. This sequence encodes CAWSQRTGDLTDTQYF.